The clone carrying this T cell receptor beta chain was observed a single time. This sample is part of a study of blood T cell repertoires in COVID-19. Overall study context: Sources were T cells, B-cell-depleted T cells, or PBMCs; the material itself was cDNA or gDNA.

In Seattle, patients joined the study during active infection and were tracked longitudinally. This table comes from immunoSEQ multiplex PCR, and its TCRdb copy is limited to in-frame clones, with some not included. Of roughly 100,000 clones detected, about nine tenths appear once; the ten largest clones hold around 5.3%. Looked up from germline, CDR1 is SGHRS and CDR2 is YFSETQ. CDR3 length: 14 residues. V was trimmed by 4 bases and J by 7 bases, leaving 14 bases between them. The source of this sequence is a woman aged 45-65 years with COVID-19, enrolled during active disease. The chain carries TRBV5-1 and TRBJ1-4; weak D call: TRBD1 (6 bases). The sequenced sample was peripheral blood. The CDR3 DNA sequence: TGCGCCAGCAGCAATTACAGGGATCGTGAAAAACTGTTTTTT. Protein: CASSNYRDREKLFF.